The 32 T cell receptor beta chains below all came from one sample that was sequenced in a study of T-cell memory formation after mild COVID-19. TCRdb passed the 5' RACE reads through MiXCR, listing each CDR3 protein once. Found here are about 150,000 distinct CDR3 sequences, 20% to 25% of them singletons; the top ten hold approximately 25%. The specimen sequenced was PBMCs or a T cell subset sorted from them (not recorded which). Receptors were obtained from an adult woman who had mild COVID-19 (a few samples of this study predate the infection). Cell type and time point are not known.

This chain connects TRBV7-2 to TRBJ2-1; no reliable D call. In germline, CDR1 is SGHTA, CDR2 FQGNSA. The CDR3 extends over 15 amino acids. Between the trimmed V and J ends, which lost 1 base and 8 bases, there was a span of 15 bases. CDR3: CASSLGFGWAYEQFF. CDR3 coding DNA: TGTGCCAGCAGCTTAGGGTTCGGTTGGGCTTATGAGCAGTTCTTC.

The V gene is TRBV12-3 or TRBV12-4, the J gene TRBJ2-7; TRBD1 agrees at 7 bases. The V segment lost 6 bases and the J segment 2 bases; nucleotides outside the gene matches: 4. This CDR3 is 13 amino acids long. CDR3 in amino acids: CASRDGTAYEQYF. In DNA form, the CDR3 reads TGTGCCAGCAGAGACGGGACAGCCTACGAGCAGTACTTC.

J is TRBJ2-3 and V is TRBV7-9; D is ambiguous. This CDR3 has 15 amino acids. Trimming shortened V by 1 base and J by 0 bases, and 8 bases separated the two germline ends. Germline V gene lookup returns CDR1 SEHNR and CDR2 FQNEAQ (reference sequence). The CDR3: CASSLGSLSTDTQYF. As DNA, the CDR3 is TGTGCCAGCAGCTTAGGAAGTCTGAGCACAGATACGCAGTATTTT.

V usage is TRBV6-5 and J usage is TRBJ2-1; either TRBD1 or TRBD2 may supply D (5 bases each). This CDR3 has 14 residues. Germline CDR1 MNHEY, CDR2 SVGAGI. V dropped 1 base and J dropped 5 bases, with 9 bases sitting between them. DNA of the CDR3: TGTGCCAGCAGTTACTGGGGGAGTCACAATGAGCAGTTCTTC. Amino acid sequence: CASSYWGSHNEQFF.

This rearrangement joins TRBV21-1 to TRBJ2-1. TRBV21-1 is a pseudogene locus. The CDR3 consists of 15 residues. CDR3 amino acids: CASSKNKNSYNEQFF. CDR3 sequence (DNA): TGTGCCAGCAGCAAAAATAAAAACTCCTACAATGAGCAGTTCTTC.

This clonotype was seen a handful of times. V usage is TRBV7-9 and J usage is TRBJ2-2; 9 bases fit TRBD2. The CDR3 covers 15 residues. Losses at the gene ends were 6 bases for V and 5 bases for J; bases not matched to a gene: 7. Germline CDR1 SEHNR, CDR2 FQNEAQ (reference sequence). CDR3 coding DNA: TGTGCCAGCAGATATAGCGGGAGTATAACCGGGGAGCTGTTTTTT. This translates into CASRYSGSITGELFF.

The sample holds many counts of this clonotype. This chain uses TRBV5-1 with TRBJ2-7; 10 nucleotides agree with TRBD1. V lost 0 bases to trimming and J lost 4 bases; unmatched junction nucleotides: 1. The CDR3 consists of 14 residues. The germline gives CDR1 SGHRS, CDR2 YFSETQ. DNA for the CDR3: TGCGCCAGCAGCTTGGGACAGGGGGCGTACGAGCAGTACTTC. It encodes CASSLGQGAYEQYF.

V and J are TRBV3-1 and TRBJ2-3; D is uncertain. Germline CDR1 LGHDT, CDR2 YNNKEL (reference sequence). Trimming left V 2 bases short and J 2 bases short, with 5 bases between. The CDR3 has 13 residues. The CDR3 DNA follows: TGTGCCAGCAGCCAACTACCCACAGATACGCAGTATTTT. It encodes CASSQLPTDTQYF.

The CDR3 DNA reads TGTGCCATCAGTGGACGGGGAACTGAAGCTTTCTTT. This encodes CAISGRGTEAFF. The V gene is TRBV10-3, the J gene TRBJ1-1; D is unresolved. Trimming cost V 4 bases and J 5 bases, with 8 bases left between them. The CDR3 contains 12 residues. CDR1 and CDR2 from the germline V gene are ENHRY and SYGVKD.

The chain recombines TRBV7-6 with TRBJ2-2; D possibly corresponds to TRBD1 (5 bases). V gave up 5 bases and J gave up 5 bases, with 21 bases separating them. The CDR3 totals 17 residues. Germline values: CDR1 SGHVS, CDR2 FNYEAQ. Written as DNA, the CDR3 is TGTGCCAGCAGCCATCCGGCAAGGCAGGGAAAAACCGGGGAGCTGTTTTTT. Its translation is CASSHPARQGKTGELFF.

The chain has TRBV11-2 and TRBJ1-2; 9 bases map to TRBD1. Per germline, CDR1 SGHAT and CDR2 FQNNGV. With V trimmed by 3 bases and J by 6 bases, 8 bases remained unmatched. The length of the CDR3 is 15 residues. CDR3 nucleotide sequence: TGTGCCAGCAGCTTGCTCAGGACAGGGGCCGATGGCTACACCTTC. Protein sequence: CASSLLRTGADGYTF.

This clonotype has only a few counts. This chain links TRBV6-4 with TRBJ2-1, with 8 bases that match TRBD1. The CDR3 is made up of 14 amino acids. V shed 6 bases and J 6 bases; nucleotides not matched to a gene: 7. CDR1 and CDR2 from the germline V gene are MRHNA and SNTAGT. The CDR3 DNA sequence: TGTGCCAGCAGCGATGGACAGGGAGGCAATGAGCAGTTCTTC. Residues: CASSDGQGGNEQFF.

This clonotype showed up just a few times. J is TRBJ2-7 and V is TRBV6-5; D uncertain. CDR1 MNHEY and CDR2 SVGAGI come from the germline V gene. The CDR3 loop spans 13 amino acids. V shed 0 bases and J shed 2 bases, with 5 bases lying between them. The CDR3 here is CASSYSSAYEQYF. DNA for the CDR3: TGTGCCAGCAGTTACTCGTCAGCCTACGAGCAGTACTTC.

In its sample, this clonotype was seen a few times. J is TRBJ1-1 and V is TRBV7-9; D is uncertain. V was shortened by 3 bases and J by 5 bases, with 10 bases between the two germline ends. Looked up from germline, CDR1 is SEHNR and CDR2 is FQNEAQ (reference sequence). There are 13 residues in the CDR3. CDR3 protein: CASSFNKGTEAFF. CDR3 nucleotide sequence: TGTGCCAGCAGCTTTAATAAGGGAACTGAAGCTTTCTTT.

This clonotype was picked up a small number of times. V usage is TRBV30 and J usage is TRBJ1-2; possibly TRBD1 for D (5 bases). CDR3 size: 14 residues. The germline V and J ends were trimmed by 1 base and 4 bases, with 13 bases remaining between them. CDR1 and CDR2 from the germline V gene are GTSNPN and SVGIG (reference sequence). The CDR3 sequence: CAWSEDMNRYGYTF. CDR3 DNA sequence: TGTGCCTGGAGTGAGGACATGAACCGCTATGGCTACACCTTC.

In this sample, this clonotype turned up a few times. This CDR3 reads CSAGTGGSPLHF. The CDR3 region has the DNA TGCAGTGCTGGGACAGGGGGTTCACCCCTCCACTTT. This chain links TRBV20-1 with TRBJ1-6; 11 bases agree with TRBD1. With V trimmed by 5 bases and J by 9 bases, 0 bases remained unmatched. CDR1 and CDR2 from the germline V gene are DFQATT and SNEGSKA (reference sequence). CDR3 length: 12 residues.

The chain links TRBV27 to TRBJ2-7, with 9 bases matching TRBD2. Trimming removed 5 bases from V and 3 bases from J; junction bases left unmatched: 8. The CDR3 runs to 15 residues. Looked up from germline, CDR1 is MNHEY and CDR2 is SMNVEV (reference sequence). The DNA of the CDR3 is TGTGCCAGCAGTCCGATAGCGGGAGCGGGCTACGAGCAGTACTTC. It codes for CASSPIAGAGYEQYF.

The genes are TRBV30 and TRBJ1-1; D is possibly TRBD1 (6 bases). Between the trimmed V and J ends, which lost 0 bases and 1 base, there was a span of 6 bases. The V gene's germline CDR1 is GTSNPN and CDR2 SVGIG (reference sequence). The CDR3 is 13 amino acids. CDR3 DNA sequence: TGTGCCTGGAGTGTACAGGGGAACACTGAAGCTTTCTTT. Translating gives CAWSVQGNTEAFF. Complete variable domain (other parts from reference TRBV30 and TRBJ1-1): SQTIHQWPATLVQPVGSPLSLECTVEGTSNPNLYWYRQAAGRGLQLLFYSVGIGQISSEVPQNLSASRPQDRQFILSSKKLLLSDSGFYLCAWSVQGNTEAFFGQGTRLTVV.

The chain uses TRBV12-3 or TRBV12-4 and TRBJ1-3; 9 nucleotides match TRBD1. V gave up 6 bases and J gave up 7 bases; unmatched junction bases: 4. The CDR3 length is 13 residues. The CDR3: CASSADRGNTIYF. CDR3 nucleotide sequence: TGTGCCAGCAGCGCCGACAGGGGGAACACCATATATTTT.

This rearrangement joins TRBV5-1 to TRBJ2-5, with D hard to call. The V gene lost 3 bases and the J gene lost 6 bases, with 24 bases spanning the gap. This CDR3 contains 17 residues. Per the germline V gene, CDR1 is SGHRS and CDR2 is YFSETQ. CDR3 DNA: TGCGCCAGCAGCTCAAGACCAGCAGACCTAGAGCTGAAGACCCAGTACTTC. Translated: CASSSRPADLELKTQYF. The full variable domain, completed using reference TRBV5-1 and TRBJ2-5, is KAGVTQTPRYLIKTRGQQVTLSCSPISGHRSVSWYQQTPGQGLQFLFEYFSETQRNKGNFPGRFSGRQFSNSRSEMNVSTLELGDSALYLCASSSRPADLELKTQYFGPGTRLLVL.

This clonotype occurred a few times. Here the CDR3 DNA reads TGTGCCATCTTGGACCCGGGGATAGAGACCCAGTACTTC. Encoded protein: CAILDPGIETQYF. The V call is TRBV7-6, the J call TRBJ2-5, with D possibly matching TRBD2 (5 bases). Germline-derived CDR1 and CDR2 are SGHVS and FNYEAQ. Between the trimmed V and J ends, which lost 10 bases and 4 bases, there was a span of 16 bases. The CDR3 is 13 amino acids.

The chain combines TRBV12-3 or TRBV12-4 with TRBJ2-1; the D gene is possibly TRBD2 (6 bases). The CDR3 length is 15 residues. The germline V and J ends were trimmed by 6 bases and 0 bases, with 12 bases remaining between them. The CDR3 DNA follows: TGTGCCAGCAGCGCCGCGGGGCACTCCTACAATGAGCAGTTCTTC. Encoded protein: CASSAAGHSYNEQFF.

The chain carries TRBV5-1 and TRBJ1-2; TRBD1 is a possible D gene (5 bases). V was shortened by 4 bases and J by 7 bases, with 14 bases between the two germline ends. The CDR3 spans 13 residues. Germline CDR1 and CDR2: SGHRS and YFSETQ. The CDR3: CASSPARGSGYTF. The CDR3 nucleotides read TGCGCCAGCAGCCCTGCTAGGGGCTCTGGCTACACCTTC.

Only a few counts were recorded for this clonotype. The V gene is TRBV10-3, the J gene TRBJ1-2, with a possible D match to TRBD1 (6 bases). Germline V gene sequence: CDR1 ENHRY, CDR2 SYGVKD. CDR3 length: 17 residues. V was clipped by 6 bases and J by 1 base, with 21 bases between them. CDR3 DNA sequence: TGTGCCATCAGCGCTGGACAGATCCCACCGCATAACTATGGCTACACCTTC. Translation: CAISAGQIPPHNYGYTF.

V gene TRBV19 combines with J gene TRBJ1-3; D unresolved. V lost 3 bases, J lost 0 bases, and 9 bases lay in between. Germline assignment: CDR1 LNHDA and CDR2 SQIVND (reference sequence). This CDR3 comprises 15 residues. The CDR3 loop is CASSMSVYSGNTIYF. The CDR3 coding sequence is TGTGCCAGTAGTATGTCAGTATACTCTGGAAACACCATATATTTT.

This clonotype was counted only a few times. The J gene is TRBJ2-3, the V gene TRBV12-3 or TRBV12-4; D not certain. Deletions cut 5 bases from V and 10 bases from J, with 13 bases between. The CDR3 extends over 12 amino acids. The CDR3 DNA sequence: TGTGCCAGCAGTCTTGGGGATATCGCGCAGTATTTT. Residues: CASSLGDIAQYF.

The chain employs TRBV6-6 and TRBJ2-3; no clear D. Trimming stripped 5 bases from V and 5 bases from J, with 5 bases between. The CDR3 runs 11 residues. Germline V gene sequence: CDR1 MNHNY, CDR2 SVGAGI (reference sequence). The CDR3 region is CASSPQDTQYF. The DNA for the CDR3 is TGTGCCAGCAGTCCCCAAGATACGCAGTATTTT.

The chain joins TRBV3-1 to TRBJ2-1; D remains unclear. From germline, CDR1 is LGHDT and CDR2 YNNKEL (reference sequence). Deletions cut 4 bases from V and 10 bases from J, with 14 bases between. The CDR3 runs to 13 residues. The CDR3 spells CASSPAMAGEQFF. In nucleotides, the CDR3 is TGTGCCAGCAGCCCAGCGATGGCTGGCGAGCAGTTCTTC.

The chain recombines TRBV20-1 with TRBJ1-4, with 7 bases that match TRBD1. The CDR3 extends over 13 amino acids. Germline assignment: CDR1 DFQATT and CDR2 SNEGSKA (reference sequence). V trimming: 5 bases; J trimming: 8 bases; junction bases outside the gene matches: 8. Here the CDR3 reads CSAQQGFSEKLFF. The CDR3 bases are TGCAGTGCTCAACAGGGGTTTTCGGAAAAACTGTTTTTT.

This clonotype appeared a few times. The chain combines TRBV15 with TRBJ2-7, with D maybe TRBD2 (5 bases). Germline-derived CDR1 and CDR2 are LNHNV and YYDKDF (reference sequence). V was clipped by 4 bases and J by 2 bases, with 12 bases between them. There are 14 residues in the CDR3. CDR3 in amino acids: CATSMNSGTYEQYF. The CDR3 DNA reads as TGTGCCACCAGCATGAACTCCGGGACCTACGAGCAGTACTTC.

This clonotype was seen a handful of times. The CDR3 coding sequence is TGTGCCAGCAGTCCTTACCACAGGGAGGACTATGGCTACACCTTC. Its protein product is CASSPYHREDYGYTF. The chain recombines TRBV12-3 or TRBV12-4 with TRBJ1-2; weak D call: TRBD1 (6 bases). CDR3 size: 15 residues. Trimming took off 5 bases at V and 3 bases at J, with 16 bases between the two ends.

This CDR3 is CATRLWDTEAFF. The CDR3 DNA is TGTGCCACACGATTGTGGGACACTGAAGCTTTCTTT. The chain carries TRBV12-3 or TRBV12-4 and TRBJ1-1; D ambiguous. The CDR3 spans 12 residues. The V and J ends lost 10 bases and 3 bases respectively, with 12 bases between them.